This section outlines one T cell receptor beta chain sequence together with its context. The sample belongs to a study of OX40 agonist ivuxolimab in advanced cancers. The V and J ends lost 3 bases and 4 bases, in that order; junction bases with no gene match: 5. The CDR3 runs 13 residues. Germline V gene data show CDR1 as GTSNPN and CDR2 as SVGIG (reference sequence). Sequencing used immunoSEQ multiplex PCR; TCRdb keeps in-frame clones, though not all of them. The sample contains about 27,000 clones, under 80% of which appear only once. The rearrangement joins TRBV30 to TRBJ2-5; 7 bases map to TRBD2. This TCR was sampled from an adult with an advanced solid tumor such as melanoma, head and neck, liver or kidney cancer. This material consisted of CD4+ or CD8+ T cells sorted from blood, taken in a trial of the OX40 agonist ivuxolimab. The CDR3 DNA is TGTGCCTGGAGCGTGGGGGGGGGAGAGACCCAGTACTTC. Protein product: CAWSVGGGETQYF.